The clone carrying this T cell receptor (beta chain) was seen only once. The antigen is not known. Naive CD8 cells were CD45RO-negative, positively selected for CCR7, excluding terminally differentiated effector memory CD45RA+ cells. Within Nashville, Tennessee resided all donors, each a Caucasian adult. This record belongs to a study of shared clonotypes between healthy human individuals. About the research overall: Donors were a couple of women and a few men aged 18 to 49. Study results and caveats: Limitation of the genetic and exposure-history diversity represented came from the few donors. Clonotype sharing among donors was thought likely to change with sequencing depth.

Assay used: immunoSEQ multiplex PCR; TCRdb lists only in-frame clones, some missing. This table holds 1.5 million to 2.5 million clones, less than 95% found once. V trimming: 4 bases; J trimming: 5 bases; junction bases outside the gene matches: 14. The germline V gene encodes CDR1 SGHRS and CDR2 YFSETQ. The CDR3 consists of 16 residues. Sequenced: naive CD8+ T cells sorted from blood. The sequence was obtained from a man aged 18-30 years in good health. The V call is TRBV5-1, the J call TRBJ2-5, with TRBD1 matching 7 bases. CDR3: CASSRFPTGPGETQYF. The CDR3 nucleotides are TGCGCCAGCAGCCGATTCCCGACAGGGCCGGGGGAGACCCAGTACTTC.